Listed below are T cell receptor beta chains from one sample, sequenced in a study of cytomegalovirus exposure and HLA in healthy donors. Libraries were prepared by immunoSEQ multiplex PCR; TCRdb keeps only in-frame clonotypes and omits some of them. This sample's table has about 170,000 clones. Sequencing used PBMCs. Receptors were obtained from a woman between 55 and 75 years old in good health and CMV-seronegative. Both conserved end residues are part of each CDR3. The order of the fields is D gene, V gene, J gene, CDR3 protein, CDR3 DNA. A D gene is named only where the DNA matches it firmly.

D: NA
V: TRBV9
J: TRBJ1-6
CDR3: CASSLDSYNSPLHF
DNA: TGTGCCAGCAGCCTTGACAGCTATAATTCACCCCTCCACTTT

D: TRBD2
V: TRBV5-4
J: TRBJ2-1
CDR3: CASSLGLGGEQFF
DNA: TGTGCCAGCAGCTTGGGACTGGGAGGGGAGCAGTTCTTC

D: NA
V: TRBV6-4
J: TRBJ1-1
CDR3: CASSDSVVMNTEAFF
DNA: TGTGCCAGCAGTGACTCGGTAGTCATGAACACTGAAGCTTTCTTT

D: TRBD2
V: TRBV5-1
J: TRBJ2-3
CDR3: CASSLRLAGGPDTQYF
DNA: TGCGCCAGCAGCCTCAGACTAGCGGGAGGGCCTGATACGCAGTATTTT

D: TRBD1
V: TRBV7-8
J: TRBJ1-5
CDR3: CASSLGRGQSLSNQPQHF
DNA: TGTGCCAGCAGCTTAGGGAGGGGACAGAGCCTTAGCAATCAGCCCCAGCATTTT

D: NA
V: TRBV2
J: TRBJ1-6
CDR3: CAIKAGAGSPLHF
DNA: TGTGCCATAAAAGCGGGGGCTGGTTCACCCCTCCACTTT

D: NA
V: TRBV9
J: TRBJ2-4
CDR3: CASSTPERGENIQYF
DNA: TGTGCCAGCAGCACCCCCGAACGGGGTGAAAACATTCAGTACTTC

D: TRBD2
V: TRBV7-3
J: TRBJ2-1
CDR3: CASSLSPLAGHNEQFF
DNA: TGCGCCAGCAGCCTCTCCCCACTAGCGGGACACAATGAGCAGTTCTTC

D: TRBD1
V: TRBV2
J: TRBJ1-2
CDR3: CASRGQSDRAVYGYTF
DNA: TGTGCCAGCAGAGGGCAGTCCGACAGGGCGGTCTATGGCTACACCTTC

D: NA
V: TRBV27
J: TRBJ2-7
CDR3: CASMPGLLDEQYF
DNA: TGTGCCAGCATGCCGGGACTTTTGGACGAGCAGTACTTC

D: TRBD1
V: TRBV5-4
J: TRBJ1-5
CDR3: CASSLGTGGDQPQHF
DNA: TGTGCCAGCAGCTTGGGGACAGGGGGCGATCAGCCCCAGCATTTT

D: NA
V: TRBV7-3
J: TRBJ1-6
CDR3: CASKPASPRSPLHF
DNA: TGTGCCAGCAAGCCGGCTTCCCCGAGGTCACCCCTCCACTTT

D: TRBD1
V: TRBV2
J: TRBJ2-5
CDR3: CASSPQGRVETQYF
DNA: TGTGCCAGCAGTCCACAGGGGAGAGTAGAGACCCAGTACTTC

D: NA
V: TRBV2
J: TRBJ2-7
CDR3: CASRSTYEQYF
DNA: TGTGCCAGCAGAAGTACTTACGAGCAGTACTTC

D: TRBD1
V: TRBV19
J: TRBJ1-1
CDR3: CASTKDREDTEAFF
DNA: TGTGCCAGTACCAAGGACAGGGAAGACACTGAAGCTTTCTTT

D: TRBD1
V: TRBV19
J: TRBJ2-7
CDR3: CASSSRQGLSYEQYF
DNA: TGTGCCAGTAGTAGTAGACAGGGGCTCTCCTACGAGCAGTACTTC

D: NA
V: TRBV6-5
J: TRBJ1-2
CDR3: CASSHRVPGSYGYTF
DNA: TGTGCCAGCAGTCATCGGGTGCCGGGGTCCTATGGCTACACCTTC

D: TRBD1
V: TRBV6-1
J: TRBJ2-7
CDR3: CASRRTGFNYEQYF
DNA: TGTGCCAGCAGAAGGACAGGGTTCAACTACGAGCAGTACTTC

D: TRBD1
V: TRBV7-2
J: TRBJ2-1
CDR3: CASSIRDRSYNEQFF
DNA: TGTGCCAGCAGCATCCGGGACAGATCCTACAATGAGCAGTTCTTC

D: TRBD1
V: TRBV18
J: TRBJ2-1
CDR3: CASSDIRTGVNEQFF
DNA: TGTGCCAGCTCAGACATTCGGACAGGGGTAAATGAGCAGTTCTTC

D: NA
V: TRBV4-2
J: TRBJ2-1
CDR3: CASSQDEQPNEQFF
DNA: TGTGCCAGCAGCCAAGATGAACAGCCCAATGAGCAGTTCTTC

D: TRBD1
V: TRBV29-1
J: TRBJ1-2
CDR3: CSVEDQGARLGYGYTF
DNA: TGCAGCGTTGAAGATCAGGGGGCGAGATTGGGCTATGGCTACACCTTC

D: NA
V: TRBV10-3
J: TRBJ1-2
CDR3: CAINVGGYGYTF
DNA: TGTGCCATCAACGTCGGGGGCTATGGCTACACCTTC

D: NA
V: TRBV7-9
J: TRBJ1-1
CDR3: CASSSLTGLNMNTEAFF
DNA: TGTGCCAGCAGCTCCCTGACAGGACTGAACATGAACACTGAAGCTTTCTTT

D: TRBD2
V: TRBV9
J: TRBJ2-2
CDR3: CASSPGLASYTGELFF
DNA: TGTGCCAGCAGCCCCGGACTAGCGAGCTACACCGGGGAGCTGTTTTTT

D: TRBD1
V: TRBV13
J: TRBJ2-3
CDR3: CASSPRGSADTQYF
DNA: TGTGCCAGCAGCCCCAGGGGGTCGGCCGATACGCAGTATTTT

D: NA
V: TRBV27
J: TRBJ2-1
CDR3: CASWEQWKEQFF
DNA: TGTGCCAGCTGGGAGCAATGGAAGGAGCAGTTCTTC

D: NA
V: TRBV9
J: TRBJ2-1
CDR3: CASSTDRRREQFF
DNA: TGTGCCAGCAGCACCGACAGGAGAAGAGAGCAGTTCTTC

D: NA
V: TRBV7-3
J: TRBJ2-5
CDR3: CASSPAGRRETQYF
DNA: TGTGCCAGCAGCCCCGCGGGGAGGAGGGAGACCCAGTACTTC

D: NA
V: TRBV5-8
J: TRBJ1-3
CDR3: CASSSDGLSFSGNTIYF
DNA: TGTGCCAGCAGCTCCGACGGACTCTCCTTCTCTGGAAACACCATATATTTT

D: NA
V: TRBV6-1
J: TRBJ1-2
CDR3: CASSATGGSGYTF
DNA: TGTGCCAGCAGTGCGACGGGGGGCAGTGGCTACACCTTC